Listed here are 15 T cell receptor beta chains from one sample, sequenced in a study of TIL therapy for anti-PD-1-resistant metastatic lung cancer. The time point: pre-treatment sample, taken before nivolumab and TIL therapy. This was the immunoSEQ v3 assay. Clones were read by immunoSEQ multiplex PCR, and TCRdb kept only the in-frame ones, dropping some. The data contain 57,000 or so clones, roughly 84% of them singletons. Sequences were derived from blood, sampled at baseline. The receptor source for this set is a person aged 25 to 80 with non-small cell lung cancer.

The rearrangement joins TRBV5-4 to TRBJ1-1; tentative D call: TRBD1 (5 bases). Trimming cost V 3 bases and J 0 bases, with 9 bases left between them. CDR1 SGHNT and CDR2 YYREEE come from the germline V gene (reference sequence). The CDR3 consists of 14 residues. CDR3 in amino acids: CASSSDSLNTEAFF. In DNA, the CDR3 is TGTGCCAGCAGCTCAGACAGCCTGAACACTGAAGCTTTCTTT.

The chain recombines TRBV29-1 with TRBJ2-1; the D is unclear. V lost 4 bases, J lost 7 bases, and 14 bases lay in between. Germline V gene data show CDR1 as SQVTM and CDR2 as ANQGSEA. The CDR3 covers 13 residues. In DNA form, the CDR3 reads TGCAGCGTTGGGTTGAGCCATCGTAATGAGCAGTTCTTC. Protein sequence: CSVGLSHRNEQFF.

The genes are TRBV19 and TRBJ2-7, with 9 bases that match TRBD1. This CDR3 is built from 16 residues. Trimming took 4 bases from V and 1 from J; bases not matched to a gene: 8. The germline CDR1 and CDR2 sequences are LNHDA and SQIVND (reference sequence). CDR3 sequence reads: CASSTVSGQGSYEQYF. CDR3 nucleotides: TGTGCCAGTAGTACGGTCTCGGGACAGGGATCCTACGAGCAGTACTTC. The full variable domain, completed using reference TRBV19 and TRBJ2-7, is DGGITQSPKYLFRKEGQNVTLSCEQNLNHDAMYWYRQDPGQGLRLIYYSQIVNDFQKGDIAEGYSVSREKKESFPLTVTSAQKNPTAFYLCASSTVSGQGSYEQYFGPGTRLTVT.

The chain recombines TRBV10-1 with TRBJ2-3; D remains ambiguous. V lost 2 bases and J lost 1, with 13 bases in between. In germline, CDR1 is WNHNN, CDR2 SYGVQD (reference sequence). The CDR3 runs to 16 residues. CDR3 in amino acids: CASSEHRATGTDTQYF. The CDR3 DNA is TGCGCCAGCAGTGAGCATCGGGCTACCGGCACAGATACGCAGTATTTT.

This chain joins TRBV27 and TRBJ2-1, with 16 bases matching TRBD2. The CDR3 contains 16 residues. The V gene end was trimmed by 6 bases and the J gene end by 8 bases; junction bases not matched to a gene: 7. From germline, CDR1 is MNHEY and CDR2 SMNVEV (reference sequence). CDR3 region: CASSGTSGGARDEQFF. The CDR3 DNA is TGTGCCAGCAGCGGGACTAGCGGGGGGGCCCGGGATGAGCAGTTCTTC.

This clone was counted a few times. This chain joins TRBV6-5 and TRBJ2-2; D unresolved. The germline CDR1 and CDR2 sequences are MNHEY and SVGAGI. The CDR3 totals 14 residues. The V and J ends lost 2 bases and 8 bases respectively, with 12 bases between them. The CDR3 loop reads CASSYEVAAGELFF. CDR3 bases: TGTGCCAGCAGTTACGAGGTGGCTGCTGGGGAGCTGTTTTTT.

V gene TRBV6-1 combines with J gene TRBJ1-2; D is possibly TRBD1 (6 bases). Germline assignment: CDR1 MNHNS and CDR2 SASEGT. Trimming shortened V by 0 bases and J by 7 bases, and 12 bases separated the two germline ends. The CDR3 has 14 residues. CDR3 protein: CASSEALGAGGYTF. CDR3 coding DNA: TGTGCCAGCAGTGAAGCGCTGGGGGCCGGTGGCTACACCTTC.

This sequence joins TRBV30 and TRBJ1-1, with D hard to call. Trimming removed 5 bases from V and 2 bases from J, with 9 bases in between. Germline V CDR1 and CDR2: GTSNPN, SVGIG (reference sequence). The CDR3 sequence is 12 residues long. The CDR3 region has the DNA TGTGCCTGGGGGCTACGAAACACTGAAGCTTTCTTT. It yields the protein CAWGLRNTEAFF. Drawing the rest from reference TRBV30 and TRBJ1-1, the complete variable domain is SQTIHQWPATLVQPVGSPLSLECTVEGTSNPNLYWYRQAAGRGLQLLFYSVGIGQISSEVPQNLSASRPQDRQFILSSKKLLLSDSGFYLCAWGLRNTEAFFGQGTRLTVV.

CDR3 sequence (DNA): TGTGCCAGCAGCTTACTAGCGGGGACGGCCTACAATGAGCAGTTCTTC. Translation gives CASSLLAGTAYNEQFF. The genes are TRBV7-2 and TRBJ2-1, with 9 positions matching TRBD2. The CDR3 is 16 residues long. J lost 2 bases, V lost 2 bases, and 4 bases had no gene match. Germline V CDR1 and CDR2: SGHTA, FQGNSA.

This clone was counted a few times. The rearrangement uses TRBV5-1 and TRBJ2-5; D is unresolved. The CDR3 has 16 residues. Trimming pared 0 bases from V and 2 bases from J, leaving 14 bases between. Germline CDR1 is SGHRS and CDR2 is YFSETQ. CDR3 protein: CASSLAADLPQETQYF. The CDR3, as DNA: TGCGCCAGCAGCTTGGCTGCGGACCTCCCACAAGAGACCCAGTACTTC.

CDR3 sequence (DNA): TGTGCCAGCAGCGTAGGGACACTGAATCAGCCCCAGCATTTT. Its protein product is CASSVGTLNQPQHF. V and J are TRBV9 and TRBJ1-5; tentative D call: TRBD1 (5 bases). V was shortened by 0 bases and J by 4 bases, with 8 bases between the two germline ends. The CDR3 has 14 residues. CDR1 SGDLS and CDR2 YYNGEE come from the germline V gene.

This sequence joins TRBV7-8 and TRBJ2-4; 8 bases agree with TRBD1. CDR3 size: 15 residues. Germline assignment: CDR1 SGHVS and CDR2 FQNEAQ. The ends lost 5 bases at V and 8 bases at J; junction bases unmatched: 11. In DNA form, the CDR3 reads TGTGCCAGCAGCCGGCGGACAGGGCCAGTAGACATTCAGTACTTC. Protein product: CASSRRTGPVDIQYF. Complete variable domain (other parts from reference TRBV7-8 and TRBJ2-4): GAGVSQSPRYKVAKRGQDVALRCDPISGHVSLFWYQQALGQGPEFLTYFQNEAQLDKSGLPSDRFFAERPEGSVSTLKIQRTQQEDSAVYLCASSRRTGPVDIQYFGAGTRLSVL.

The chain uses TRBV18 and TRBJ2-1, with TRBD2 identical over 8 bases. J was trimmed by 4 bases and V by 2 bases; bases with no gene match: 7. The CDR3 extends over 16 amino acids. Germline values: CDR1 KGHSH, CDR2 LQKENI. CDR3 nucleotides: TGTGCCAGCTCACCATCCACTAGCGGATCTTACAATGAGCAGTTCTTC. The encoded protein is CASSPSTSGSYNEQFF.

The chain carries TRBV6-1 and TRBJ1-2; TRBD1 matches 7 bases. After removal of 2 bases from V and 3 bases from J, the junction contained 6 bases not matched to a gene. Germline values: CDR1 MNHNS, CDR2 SASEGT. The CDR3 has 15 amino acids. The CDR3 DNA sequence: TGTGCCAGCAGTGAACTGGGACAGCCCTACTATGGCTACACCTTC. Its translation is CASSELGQPYYGYTF.

The V and J genes are TRBV4-1 and TRBJ2-7, with 12 nucleotides matching TRBD2. The CDR3 has 15 residues. V trimming: 4 bases; J trimming: 4 bases; junction bases outside the gene matches: 5. Germline CDR1 reads MGHRA; CDR2 reads YSYEKL. CDR3 in DNA: TGCGCCAGCAGCCCGCGGACTAGCGGGGAGTACGAGCAGTACTTC. The encoded protein is CASSPRTSGEYEQYF.